The 21 T cell receptor beta chains in this list originate from one sample, sequenced in a study of blood T cell repertoires in COVID-19. The method was immunoSEQ multiplex PCR; TCRdb's version includes in-frame clones alone and lacks a portion of them. Among approximately 180,000 clones listed, roughly 82% were seen once. Source material: PBMCs or T cells enriched from blood (not recorded which). The receptor source for this set is a man aged 45-65 years who had recovered from COVID-19.

The V call is TRBV19, the J call TRBJ1-5; possible D gene TRBD1, 6 bases. Germline V gene data show CDR1 as LNHDA and CDR2 as SQIVND (reference sequence). Trimming shortened V by 5 bases and J by 7 bases, and 9 bases separated the two germline ends. The CDR3 sequence is 12 residues long. CDR3 nucleotides: TGTGCCAGTAGTCAGGGGTACCAGCCCCAGCATTTT. It specifies CASSQGYQPQHF.

This clone occurred once. The genes are TRBV5-1 and TRBJ2-2; the match to TRBD2 covers 7 bases. CDR1 SGHRS and CDR2 YFSETQ come from the germline V gene. V dropped 2 bases and J dropped 0; count of bases not matched to a gene: 4. The CDR3 sequence is 16 residues long. The CDR3 spells CASSFGGGANTGELFF. CDR3 in DNA: TGCGCCAGCAGCTTCGGTGGGGGGGCGAACACCGGGGAGCTGTTTTTT.

V is TRBV2 and J is TRBJ2-1; unclear D gene. The length of the CDR3 is 10 residues. V was clipped by 3 bases and J by 9 bases, with 3 bases between them. Germline V gene lookup returns CDR1 SNHLY and CDR2 FYNNEI. CDR3 loop: CASSDGEQFF. The CDR3 coding sequence is TGTGCCAGCAGTGACGGTGAGCAGTTCTTC.

This chain joins TRBV7-3 and TRBJ2-7; 7 bases map to TRBD1. The CDR3 is made up of 13 amino acids. V lost 5 bases to trimming and J lost 2 bases; unmatched junction nucleotides: 3. The germline gives CDR1 SGHTA, CDR2 FQGTGA. The CDR3 here is CASSPGQTYEQYF. CDR3 coding DNA: TGTGCCAGCAGCCCGGGACAGACCTACGAGCAGTACTTC.

V gene TRBV7-2 combines with J gene TRBJ1-4; D remains unclear. The CDR3 covers 14 residues. Trimming left V 1 base short and J 3 bases short, with 6 bases between. Germline CDR1 SGHTA, CDR2 FQGNSA. In DNA form, the CDR3 reads TGTGCCAGCAGCTTAGAAGTAGCTAATGAAAAACTGTTTTTT. Its translation is CASSLEVANEKLFF. Together with reference TRBV7-2 and TRBJ1-4, the CDR3 gives the full variable domain: GAGVSQSPSNKVTEKGKDVELRCDPISGHTALYWYRQSLGQGLEFLIYFQGNSAPDKSGLPSDRFSAERTGGSVSTLTIQRTQQEDSAVYLCASSLEVANEKLFFGSGTQLSVL.

This clone was seen once. CDR3 coding DNA: TGTGCCAGCAGCGACTTTAATGAGCAGTTCTTC. It yields the protein CASSDFNEQFF. This chain uses TRBV4-2 with TRBJ2-1; D is undetermined. Germline V lookup: CDR1 LGHNA, CDR2 YNFKEQ. This CDR3 comprises 11 residues. The germline V and J ends were trimmed by 5 bases and 7 bases, with 6 bases remaining between them.

This clone is a singleton in its sample. The gene calls are TRBV5-1 and TRBJ2-2; D might be TRBD1 (5 bases). The CDR3 has 14 residues. Germline values: CDR1 SGHRS, CDR2 YFSETQ. V was cut by 4 bases and J by 1 base, with 8 bases left in between. CDR3 residues: CASSHGQNTGELFF. The DNA of the CDR3 is TGCGCCAGCAGCCACGGACAGAACACCGGGGAGCTGTTTTTT.

The chain uses TRBV7-9 and TRBJ2-7; possible D gene TRBD1, 7 bases. The CDR3 has 16 amino acids. Trimming stripped 4 bases from V and 6 bases from J, with 22 bases between. Per germline, CDR1 SEHNR and CDR2 FQNEAQ (reference sequence). The CDR3 DNA reads TGTGCCAGCAGCTCCTACCCCCAGGGGGGACTTCTCGAGCAGTACTTC. It encodes CASSSYPQGGLLEQYF.

The chain carries TRBV6-5 and TRBJ1-5; TRBD1 matches 7 bases. J lost 3 bases, V lost 6 bases, and 8 bases had no gene match. CDR3 length: 15 amino acids. Looked up from germline, CDR1 is MNHEY and CDR2 is SVGAGI. In DNA form, the CDR3 reads TGTGCCAGCAGAAACCGACAGGGCGCCAATCAGCCCCAGCATTTT. Translated: CASRNRQGANQPQHF.

This rearrangement joins TRBV19 to TRBJ2-7; 8 nucleotides line up with TRBD2. With 6 bases clipped from V and 0 bases from J, the junction kept 4 bases outside the gene matches. Germline V gene sequence: CDR1 LNHDA, CDR2 SQIVND (reference sequence). The CDR3 has 14 residues. This chain's CDR3 is CASRPGLGSYEQYF. CDR3 coding DNA: TGTGCCAGTAGGCCGGGACTAGGCTCCTACGAGCAGTACTTC.

This clone was observed a handful of times. The chain uses TRBV27 and TRBJ1-1; 10 bases fit TRBD1. Germline CDR1 is MNHEY and CDR2 is SMNVEV (reference sequence). The CDR3 consists of 15 residues. The trim removed 5 bases at V and 4 bases at J, leaving 7 bases unmatched. CDR3 loop: CASSPRGQGFTEAFF. The CDR3 nucleotides are TGTGCCAGCAGTCCCCGGGGACAGGGGTTCACTGAAGCTTTCTTT.

This chain links TRBV27 with TRBJ2-5, with TRBD2 matching over 10 bases. With V trimmed by 4 bases and J by 5 bases, 7 bases remained unmatched. The CDR3 is made up of 15 amino acids. Germline CDR1 is MNHEY and CDR2 is SMNVEV (reference sequence). The CDR3 sequence: CASSSLAGARETQYF. CDR3 nucleotides: TGTGCCAGCAGTTCCCTAGCGGGGGCCCGGGAGACCCAGTACTTC.

The V gene is TRBV7-2, the J gene TRBJ1-6; D gene unclear. CDR3 length: 16 amino acids. Germline CDR1 and CDR2: SGHTA and FQGNSA. V was cut by 0 bases and J by 7 bases, with 13 bases left in between. The DNA for the CDR3 is TGTGCCAGCAGCTTAGCATCTGGGCAGCCCAATTCACCCCTCCACTTT. It yields the protein CASSLASGQPNSPLHF.

The chain joins TRBV10-3 to TRBJ1-2; D call uncertain. Germline assignment: CDR1 ENHRY and CDR2 SYGVKD. The V and J ends lost 7 bases and 7 bases respectively, with 19 bases between them. This CDR3 has 14 amino acids. The CDR3 region has the DNA TGTGCCATCACTCCTTCCCCCCTACTAGGTGGCTACACCTTC. Protein sequence: CAITPSPLLGGYTF.

The chain couples TRBV28 to TRBJ1-1; D not certain. Trimming removed 3 bases at V and 3 bases at J, with 11 bases between. This CDR3 is 14 amino acids long. Germline V gives CDR1 MDHEN, CDR2 SYDVKM. The CDR3 DNA reads TGTGCCAGCAGTTTGAGTCTTACTTACACTGAAGCTTTCTTT. It codes for CASSLSLTYTEAFF.

This rearrangement joins TRBV18 to TRBJ1-4, with a possible D match to TRBD1 (5 bases). Trimming stripped 3 bases from V and 0 bases from J, with 11 bases between. Germline assignment: CDR1 KGHSH and CDR2 LQKENI. The CDR3 totals 16 residues. The CDR3 loop reads CASSPGTPATNEKLFF. CDR3 coding DNA: TGTGCCAGCTCACCCGGGACTCCAGCAACTAATGAAAAACTGTTTTTT.

This chain connects TRBV5-1 to TRBJ2-7, with 7 bases identical to TRBD1. Germline lookup yields CDR1 SGHRS and CDR2 YFSETQ. Unmatched junction bases numbered 6, after V lost 1 base and J lost 2 bases. The length of the CDR3 is 15 residues. Here the CDR3 reads CASSLSGTVTYEQYF. The CDR3 region has the DNA TGCGCCAGCAGCTTGTCCGGGACAGTCACCTACGAGCAGTACTTC.

The chain uses TRBV27 and TRBJ2-7, with TRBD1 matching over 11 bases. CDR1 MNHEY and CDR2 SMNVEV come from the germline V gene (reference sequence). Trimming at V came to 0 bases and at J to 3 bases, leaving 4 bases not matched to a gene. The CDR3 is 16 residues long. The CDR3 sequence: CASSLSGGTGGYEQYF. The CDR3 DNA follows: TGTGCCAGCAGTTTATCGGGTGGGACAGGGGGCTACGAGCAGTACTTC.

The rearrangement links TRBV19 to TRBJ1-3; no clear D. The CDR3 extends over 15 amino acids. V was trimmed by 4 bases and J by 0 bases, leaving 10 bases between them. In germline, CDR1 is LNHDA, CDR2 SQIVND (reference sequence). The chain's CDR3 is CASSTKTRSGNTIYF. The CDR3 DNA is TGTGCCAGTAGTACAAAGACACGCTCTGGAAACACCATATATTTT.

This chain connects TRBV15 to TRBJ2-7; 10 bases map to TRBD2. Germline V CDR1 and CDR2: LNHNV, YYDKDF (reference sequence). The CDR3 contains 16 residues. The ends lost 5 bases at V and 2 bases at J; junction bases unmatched: 9. The CDR3 here is CATSHSSGGAAYEQYF. As DNA, the CDR3 is TGTGCCACCAGCCATTCAAGCGGGGGGGCCGCCTACGAGCAGTACTTC.

This clone showed up just once. The rearrangement joins TRBV5-1 to TRBJ1-1; possible D gene TRBD1, 6 bases. The CDR3 loop spans 15 amino acids. Per germline, CDR1 SGHRS and CDR2 YFSETQ. Trimming stripped 4 bases from V and 2 bases from J, with 15 bases between. CDR3 DNA sequence: TGCGCCAGCAGCATCCTGGGGGGGGCAAACACTGAAGCTTTCTTT. Its translation is CASSILGGANTEAFF.